A selection of T cell receptor beta chains follows, all from one sample in a study of early stage breast cancer tumors. Produced via immunoSEQ multiplex PCR; TCRdb's table is partial and in-frame only. There are some 29,000 clones in the sample; 84% occur only once, and 9.3% lies in the top ten. Source material: blood. The source is a person aged 50-59 years with breast cancer. Each CDR3 is given with its conserved first and last residue. A D gene is named only where the DNA matches it firmly. Not all rows give a size; the values are once, few, many and, for expanded clones, a class.

abundance	j_gene	v_gene	d_gene	CDR3nt	CDR3aa
.	TRBJ1-5	TRBV10-3	.	TGTGCCATCAGTGCTGGGCAGGCCAATCAGCCCCAGCATTTT	CAISAGQANQPQHF
.	TRBJ2-5	TRBV28	TRBD1	TGTGCCAGCAGTGCCGGCATCTGGACAGGGGCGAGTGAGACCCAGTACTTC	CASSAGIWTGASETQYF
.	TRBJ1-4	TRBV2	.	TGTGCCAGCAGTGACGTGAACAGGGAGGCTAATGAAAAACTGTTTTTT	CASSDVNREANEKLFF
few	TRBJ1-1	TRBV7-3	.	TGTGCCAGCAGCTTAATGGGTCCAGGGAACACTGAAGCTTTCTTT	CASSLMGPGNTEAFF
once	TRBJ2-7	TRBV18	TRBD1	TGTGCCAGCTCCCCCGGGACAGGGGGACACGAGCAGTACTTC	CASSPGTGGHEQYF
.	TRBJ2-5	TRBV6-5	TRBD1	TGTGCCAGCAGCAGGGACAGGGCATCAGAGACCCAGTACTTC	CASSRDRASETQYF
.	TRBJ1-5	TRBV28	TRBD1	TGTGCCACCTTCGGAGGACAGGGACAGGGGGGGTTTTTTGGCAATCAGCCCCAGCATTTT	CATFGGQGQGGFFGNQPQHF
.	TRBJ2-5	TRBV5-8	TRBD2	TGTGCCAGCAGCCGGGGGGGACTAGCGAGGGGAGAGACCCAGTACTTC	CASSRGGLARGETQYF
.	TRBJ2-4	TRBV19	.	TGTGCCAGTAGTAATGGGCTAGAGCTAGCCAAAAACATTCAGTACTTC	CASSNGLELAKNIQYF
.	TRBJ1-4	TRBV7-2	.	TGTGCCAGCAGCTTAGTCCAGGCAACTAATGAAAAACTGTTTTTT	CASSLVQATNEKLFF
.	TRBJ2-2	TRBV5-1	.	TGCGCCAGCAGCTTTGGTGCGAACACCGGGGAGCTGTTTTTT	CASSFGANTGELFF
.	TRBJ1-1	TRBV7-2	.	TGTGCCAGCAGCTTACCGGAAAACACTGAAGCTTTCTTT	CASSLPENTEAFF
.	TRBJ2-6	TRBV4-3	.	TGCGCCAGCAGCCAAACCAGGGGCTCTGGGGCCAACGTCCTGACTTTC	CASSQTRGSGANVLTF
.	TRBJ2-2	TRBV4-3	TRBD1	TGCGCCAGCAGCCACCACCCCGCCGGGACAGGGTACACCGGGGAGCTGTTTTTT	CASSHHPAGTGYTGELFF
.	TRBJ2-3	TRBV4-1	.	TGCGCCAGCAGCCCACGCAACACAGATACGCAGTATTTT	CASSPRNTDTQYF
.	TRBJ2-3	TRBV7-2	.	TGTGCCAGCAGCCCCCAGGGGGGGTGGACAGATACGCAGTATTTT	CASSPQGGWTDTQYF
.	TRBJ1-1	TRBV4-2	.	TGTGCCAGCAGCGTGGGGAGCACTGAAGCTTTCTTT	CASSVGSTEAFF
.	TRBJ2-3	TRBV6-5	TRBD1	TGTGCCAGCAGTGTTGACAGGGGGGATACGCAGTATTTT	CASSVDRGDTQYF
.	TRBJ2-7	TRBV4-1	.	TGCGCCAGCAGCCAAGTCGGCAGGGGTTACGAGCAGTACTTC	CASSQVGRGYEQYF
.	TRBJ1-5	TRBV12-2	.	TGTGCAAGTCGCTTAGACAGGGGCCAGCCCCAGCATTTT	CASRLDRGQPQHF
.	TRBJ1-2	TRBV25-1	.	TGTGCCAGCAGTGACCCGGGACGCCCCAACTATGGCTACACCTTC	CASSDPGRPNYGYTF
.	TRBJ1-3	TRBV19	.	TGTGCCAGTAGTAGGGACCGGCCTACGGACGGAAACACCATATATTTT	CASSRDRPTDGNTIYF
.	TRBJ1-2	TRBV6-1	.	TGTGCCAGCAGTAATGACAGGTTCGACCTCTATGGCTACACCTTC	CASSNDRFDLYGYTF
.	TRBJ1-2	TRBV5-4	.	TGTGCCAGCAGCTTGGTGGGCAGGGAGGATGGCTACACCTTC	CASSLVGREDGYTF
.	TRBJ2-7	TRBV2	TRBD2	TGTGCCAGCAGAGAGGTGAGACTAGCGGGATCCTACGAGCAGTACTTC	CASREVRLAGSYEQYF
few	TRBJ1-2	TRBV12-5	.	TGTGCTAGTGGTCCCGGGACCTATGGCTACACCTTC	CASGPGTYGYTF
.	TRBJ1-1	TRBV10-3	TRBD1	TGTGCCATCAGTGAGTCTTTAACCAGGACAGGGCGAACTGAAGCTTTCTTT	CAISESLTRTGRTEAFF
.	TRBJ1-1	TRBV27	TRBD1	TGTGCCAGCAGTTTATCGACAGGGAGCGATGAAGCTTTCTTT	CASSLSTGSDEAFF
.	TRBJ1-2	TRBV6-1	.	TGTGCCAGCAGTGAAGACGTCTGGGGTGGCGGCTACACCTTC	CASSEDVWGGGYTF
.	TRBJ1-1	TRBV29-1	.	TGCAGCGTTGAGCGGGAAGGATCAGCGGTCGCTGAAGCTTTCTTT	CSVEREGSAVAEAFF
.	TRBJ2-2	TRBV7-3	.	TGTGCCAGCAGCTTAACCCGTTCGGCCGGGGAGCTGTTTTTT	CASSLTRSAGELFF
few	TRBJ1-1	TRBV4-1	.	TGCGCCAGCAGCCAAGATGGGGAGGGGGGATATATGAACACTGAAGCTTTCTTT	CASSQDGEGGYMNTEAFF
.	TRBJ2-5	TRBV28	.	TGTGCCACCCAAGGGGTGTCTAGTAAGACCCAGTACTTC	CATQGVSSKTQYF
few	TRBJ1-3	TRBV30	.	TGTGCCTGGAGTACCCCAGGGTCCTCTGGAAACACCATATATTTT	CAWSTPGSSGNTIYF
.	TRBJ2-7	TRBV9	TRBD1	TGTGCCAGCAGCGTAGCAGGACAGGGGGCGCCCTACGAGCAGTACTTC	CASSVAGQGAPYEQYF
.	TRBJ2-3	TRBV6-5	TRBD2	TGTGCCAGCAGTAGACTAGCGGGGGCGACAGATACGCAGTATTTT	CASSRLAGATDTQYF